This entry describes one TCR beta chain. This specimen belongs to a study of T cell changes during pregnancy in multiple sclerosis. Sequencing was performed with immunoSEQ multiplex PCR; in TCRdb, only in-frame clones are kept and a portion is missing. This table has some 85,000 clones, 90% to 95% appearing once. The CDR3 is made up of 15 amino acids. The V end lost 0 bases, the J end lost 1 base, and 10 bases lay between the germline ends. Germline loops: CDR1 SGHRS, CDR2 YFSETQ. This chain links TRBV5-1 with TRBJ2-5; maybe TRBD2 (6 bases). The sample was peripheral blood, taken in the second trimester of pregnancy. The source of this sequence is a female donor with multiple sclerosis, enrolled in a pregnancy study. Written as DNA, the CDR3 is TGCGCCAGCAGCTTGGAAGGGACTCCCCAAGAGACCCAGTACTTC. It specifies CASSLEGTPQETQYF. The full variable domain, completed using reference TRBV5-1 and TRBJ2-5, is KAGVTQTPRYLIKTRGQQVTLSCSPISGHRSVSWYQQTPGQGLQFLFEYFSETQRNKGNFPGRFSGRQFSNSRSEMNVSTLELGDSALYLCASSLEGTPQETQYFGPGTRLLVL.